This T cell receptor beta chain was recovered during a study of T cell repertoires in ileal Crohn's disease. Clones were sequenced by immunoSEQ multiplex PCR, and TCRdb holds only the in-frame ones, with some missing. The repertoire holds roughly 4,800 clones, with about 81% as singletons. Eligibility required adulthood, ileal or ileocolonic Crohn's disease and indicated ileocolonic resection. As concerns this clone: Its antigen is still unknown.

Study-level points and caveats: Compared with non-smokers, active smokers at surgery showed more clonal expansions.

V lost 3 bases and J 10 bases, leaving 14 bases between the germline ends. Germline assignment: CDR1 SGDLS and CDR2 YYNGEE. CDR3 size: 14 residues. Sequencing was performed on ileal tissue. The receptor was isolated from an adult with Crohn's disease. V usage is TRBV9 and J usage is TRBJ1-6, with D perhaps TRBD1 (5 bases). Here the CDR3 reads CASSGSGLQSPLHF. CDR3 DNA: TGTGCCAGCAGCGGATCAGGGCTACAGTCACCCCTCCACTTT.